One sample yielded the 25 T cell receptor beta chains listed below, sequenced in a study of blood T cell repertoires in COVID-19. Produced via immunoSEQ multiplex PCR; TCRdb's table is partial and in-frame only. The sample has about 300,000 clones, 80% to 90% seen once. Input material: PBMCs or T cells enriched from blood (not recorded which). The origin of the receptors is a man between 25 and 39 years old who had recovered from COVID-19.

The chain joins TRBV10-3 to TRBJ2-7; perhaps TRBD2 as D (6 bases). The V gene's germline CDR1 is ENHRY and CDR2 SYGVKD. V was pared by 7 bases and J by 4 bases, with 17 bases between. This CDR3 region has 14 residues. The CDR3 DNA reads TGTGCCATCAAAAAGGAGGGCAGGGATTACGAGCAGTACTTC. Encoded protein: CAIKKEGRDYEQYF.

V gene TRBV9 combines with J gene TRBJ2-3, with D maybe TRBD2 (5 bases). CDR1 is SGDLS and CDR2 is YYNGEE in the germline V gene. V lost 2 bases and J 2 bases, leaving 9 bases between the germline ends. The CDR3 is 14 residues long. CDR3 loop: CASSVFGDTDTQYF. The CDR3 region has the DNA TGTGCCAGCAGCGTCTTCGGGGACACAGATACGCAGTATTTT.

This chain connects TRBV4-2 to TRBJ2-7; maybe TRBD2 (5 bases). The CDR3 is 15 residues long. The V and J ends lost 2 bases and 0 bases respectively, with 11 bases between them. Germline loops: CDR1 LGHNA, CDR2 YNFKEQ. The CDR3 DNA reads TGTGCCAGCAGCCAAATTGCGGGTATCTCCTACGAGCAGTACTTC. Its protein product is CASSQIAGISYEQYF.

The chain couples TRBV5-1 to TRBJ1-6; TRBD1 matches at 7 bases. CDR3 size: 17 residues. Germline V CDR1 and CDR2: SGHRS, YFSETQ. V dropped 4 bases and J dropped 7; count of bases not matched to a gene: 14. The CDR3 protein is CASSLIPIDRENSPLHF. The CDR3 DNA is TGCGCCAGCAGCCTCATACCTATTGACAGGGAAAATTCACCCCTCCACTTT. Filled out from reference TRBV5-1 and TRBJ1-6, the complete variable domain reads KAGVTQTPRYLIKTRGQQVTLSCSPISGHRSVSWYQQTPGQGLQFLFEYFSETQRNKGNFPGRFSGRQFSNSRSEMNVSTLELGDSALYLCASSLIPIDRENSPLHFGNGTRLTVT.

The chain carries TRBV6-5 and TRBJ2-6, with D perhaps matching TRBD1 (6 bases). CDR3 length equals 14 residues. Trimming pared 6 bases from V and 2 bases from J, leaving 8 bases between. Germline-derived CDR1 and CDR2 are MNHEY and SVGAGI. The CDR3 region is CASSRQAGANVLTF. In DNA form, the CDR3 reads TGTGCCAGCAGCCGACAGGCTGGGGCCAACGTCCTGACTTTC.

This chain joins TRBV6-5 and TRBJ1-2, with 9 bases lining up with TRBD1. Per germline, CDR1 MNHEY and CDR2 SVGAGI. Trimming cost V 6 bases and J 6 bases; bases outside gene matches: 5. The CDR3 is 13 amino acids. The CDR3 region is CASSSQGADGYTF. CDR3 DNA: TGTGCCAGCAGCTCACAGGGGGCGGATGGCTACACCTTC.

This clone has only a few counts. This sequence joins TRBV5-4 and TRBJ1-6, with D possibly TRBD1 on 6 matching bases. CDR1 SGHNT and CDR2 YYREEE come from the germline V gene (reference sequence). The CDR3 has 14 amino acids. Trimming took 0 bases from V and 7 from J, leaving 8 bases between them. CDR3 in amino acids: CASSLDRANSPLHF. The CDR3 DNA follows: TGTGCCAGCAGCTTGGACAGGGCAAATTCACCCCTCCACTTT.

V is TRBV5-1 and J is TRBJ2-1; D gene uncertain. Germline V gives CDR1 SGHRS, CDR2 YFSETQ. The CDR3 is 16 residues long. The V gene lost 1 base and the J gene lost 0 bases, with 11 bases spanning the gap. Here the CDR3 DNA reads TGCGCCAGCAGCTTGATTGGCGGAGTCTCCTACAATGAGCAGTTCTTC. Translating gives CASSLIGGVSYNEQFF. Full variable domain (remainder filled in from reference TRBV5-1 and TRBJ2-1): KAGVTQTPRYLIKTRGQQVTLSCSPISGHRSVSWYQQTPGQGLQFLFEYFSETQRNKGNFPGRFSGRQFSNSRSEMNVSTLELGDSALYLCASSLIGGVSYNEQFFGPGTRLTVL.

V gene TRBV5-4 combines with J gene TRBJ1-1, with D perhaps matching TRBD1 (5 bases). V lost 0 bases and J 3 bases, leaving 12 bases between the germline ends. The germline CDR1 and CDR2 sequences are SGHNT and YYREEE (reference sequence). CDR3 length equals 15 residues. The CDR3 loop reads CASSLGQGSDTEAFF. The CDR3 DNA sequence: TGTGCCAGCAGCTTGGGGCAGGGATCGGACACTGAAGCTTTCTTT.

This clone was observed a handful of times. V is TRBV7-9 and J is TRBJ2-1, with 16 bases that match TRBD2. Germline trimming cut 5 bases from V and 8 bases from J; bases unmatched to any gene: 12. Germline CDR1 and CDR2: SEHNR and FQNEAQ (reference sequence). The CDR3 has 18 amino acids. The CDR3 region has the DNA TGTGCCAGCAGCATGGGACTAGCGGGGGGGCCGCAGGGTTATGAGCAGTTCTTC. This encodes CASSMGLAGGPQGYEQFF.

The chain links TRBV2 to TRBJ2-1, with D maybe TRBD2 (5 bases). Germline CDR1 reads SNHLY; CDR2 reads FYNNEI. This CDR3 contains 14 residues. The ends were cut back, 11 bases at V and 2 bases at J, with 16 bases in the middle. CDR3 region: CAGSRGRAYNEQFF. The CDR3 DNA follows: TGTGCCGGGAGCCGGGGAAGAGCCTACAATGAGCAGTTCTTC.

The chain joins TRBV12-5 to TRBJ1-3, with TRBD1 matching 10 bases. The length of the CDR3 is 16 residues. Germline V gene data show CDR1 as LGHNT and CDR2 as FRNRAP. V lost 1 base, J lost 7 bases, and 7 bases stayed unmatched. DNA for the CDR3: TGTGCTAGTGGTTTGGAACCCCCGGGACAGGGGAACACCATATATTTT. Protein: CASGLEPPGQGNTIYF.

The chain is built from TRBV9 and TRBJ2-1; 7 positions match TRBD1. V was pared by 4 bases and J by 6 bases, with 13 bases of the junction left unmatched. The CDR3 totals 16 residues. From germline, CDR1 is SGDLS and CDR2 YYNGEE. CDR3 sequence: CASSTHARGSGNEQFF. The CDR3 DNA reads TGTGCCAGCAGCACCCACGCCAGGGGGTCAGGCAATGAGCAGTTCTTC.

The V and J genes are TRBV7-8 and TRBJ1-2, with D tentatively TRBD1 (6 bases). The CDR3 loop spans 14 amino acids. Germline lookup yields CDR1 SGHVS and CDR2 FQNEAQ. V lost 1 base and J 3 bases, leaving 9 bases between the germline ends. The CDR3 nucleotides are TGTGCCAGCAGCTTAGACAGGGCTGACTATGGCTACACCTTC. Translating it yields CASSLDRADYGYTF.

This chain connects TRBV5-1 to TRBJ2-1, with 9 positions matching TRBD2. CDR1 SGHRS and CDR2 YFSETQ come from the germline V gene. The CDR3 spans 16 residues. Germline trimming cut 0 bases from V and 4 bases from J; bases unmatched to any gene: 5. The CDR3 reads CASSLGIAGAYNEQFF. The CDR3, as DNA: TGCGCCAGCAGCTTGGGAATAGCGGGGGCATACAATGAGCAGTTCTTC.

The chain combines TRBV3-1 (or the pseudogene TRBV3-2) with TRBJ1-2; TRBD1 matches at 7 bases. This CDR3 spans 13 amino acids. From germline, CDR1 is LGHDT and CDR2 YNNKEL (reference sequence). With V trimmed by 1 base and J by 8 bases, 4 bases remained unmatched. CDR3 DNA sequence: TGTGCCAGCAGCCAAGGACAGGGTTTAGGCTACACCTTC. It translates to CASSQGQGLGYTF.

This chain connects TRBV24-1 to TRBJ2-7, with 10 bases aligning to TRBD1. The V gene's germline CDR1 is KGHDR and CDR2 SFDVKD. The CDR3 is made up of 16 amino acids. V lost 3 bases to trimming and J lost 3 bases; unmatched junction nucleotides: 7. CDR3 in DNA: TGTGCCACCAGTGATCGACAGGGGGCGGCTCTCTACGAGCAGTACTTC. Protein sequence: CATSDRQGAALYEQYF.

The chain uses TRBV27 and TRBJ1-2, with D possibly being TRBD1 (6 bases). Germline CDR1 reads MNHEY; CDR2 reads SMNVEV (reference sequence). V lost 2 bases, J lost 2 bases, and 12 bases lay in between. There are 15 residues in the CDR3. The CDR3 here is CASSLIRDTNYGYTF. CDR3 coding DNA: TGTGCCAGCAGTTTAATCCGGGACACCAACTATGGCTACACCTTC.

Comment on this clone: This CDR3 is also generated by other DNA sequences in the sample. The chain joins TRBV5-1 to TRBJ1-1; a weak D match, TRBD1 (6 bases). Germline V gene sequence: CDR1 SGHRS, CDR2 YFSETQ. Trimming pared 4 bases from V and 1 base from J, leaving 11 bases between. The CDR3 spans 14 residues. CDR3 DNA: TGCGCCAGCAGCCCGGACAGACCGAACACTGAAGCTTTCTTT. This translates into CASSPDRPNTEAFF.

The rearrangement joins TRBV15 to TRBJ1-3, with TRBD1 as a possible D gene (5 bases). The V gene's germline CDR1 is LNHNV and CDR2 YYDKDF (reference sequence). This CDR3 comprises 17 residues. The V and J ends lost 5 bases and 0 bases respectively, with 17 bases between them. For the CDR3, the DNA is TGTGCCACCAGCCCCCGAACTGACAGAAGCTCTGGAAACACCATATATTTT. Encoded protein: CATSPRTDRSSGNTIYF.

The chain joins TRBV19 to TRBJ2-3, with TRBD1 matching 7 bases. J was trimmed by 2 bases and V by 3 bases; bases with no gene match: 2. Per germline, CDR1 LNHDA and CDR2 SQIVND (reference sequence). The CDR3 is made up of 14 amino acids. CDR3 amino acids: CASSIRGNTDTQYF. The DNA of the CDR3 is TGTGCCAGTAGTATCAGGGGGAACACAGATACGCAGTATTTT.

The chain recombines TRBV4-3 with TRBJ2-7; D is perhaps TRBD1 (7 bases). The germline V gene has CDR1 LGHNA and CDR2 YSLEER. V gave up 0 bases and J gave up 0 bases, with 18 bases separating them. The CDR3 is 18 amino acids. The CDR3, as DNA: TGCGCCAGCAGCCAAGACAGGCCCGGACAGGACTACTCCTACGAGCAGTACTTC. It encodes CASSQDRPGQDYSYEQYF.

The chain is built from TRBV24-1 and TRBJ1-4; no clear D. This CDR3 region has 14 residues. CDR1 and CDR2 (germline): KGHDR, SFDVKD. Deletions cut 7 bases from V and 2 bases from J, with 10 bases between. The CDR3 sequence: CATSRGGTNEKLFF. The CDR3 DNA is TGTGCCACCAGCCGGGGAGGGACTAATGAAAAACTGTTTTTT.

This clone appeared once. The J gene is TRBJ1-2, the V gene TRBV18; 7 bases are a match to TRBD1. The germline V gene encodes CDR1 KGHSH and CDR2 LQKENI. CDR3 length: 14 residues. Trimming took 4 bases from V and 4 from J; bases not matched to a gene: 6. CDR3 sequence reads: CASSRWTGAYGYTF. The CDR3 DNA reads as TGTGCCAGCTCACGTTGGACAGGTGCCTATGGCTACACCTTC. Supplemented by reference TRBV18 and TRBJ1-2, the full variable domain reads NAGVMQNPRHLVRRRGQEARLRCSPMKGHSHVYWYRQLPEEGLKFMVYLQKENIIDESGMPKERFSAEFPKEGPSILRIQQVVRGDSAAYFCASSRWTGAYGYTFGSGTRLTVV.

The chain carries TRBV9 and TRBJ1-2; possible D gene TRBD1, 6 bases. This CDR3 contains 12 residues. Between the trimmed V and J ends, which lost 3 bases and 7 bases, there was a span of 10 bases. Germline V gene sequence: CDR1 SGDLS, CDR2 YYNGEE. CDR3 bases: TGTGCCAGCAGCGCCACAGGGTTTGGCTACACCTTC. This gives the protein CASSATGFGYTF.